A single sample is the source of the 8 T cell receptor beta chains below, sequenced in a study of control samples from healthy donors and cancer patients. The data were produced by immunoSEQ multiplex PCR, yet TCRdb's version contains in-frame clones alone and is incomplete. The sample contains 94,000 or so clones, 65% to 85% of which appear only once. The specimen sequenced was PBMCs. These receptors were collected from a man in his sixties or seventies with lung cancer.

V is TRBV3-1 (or the pseudogene TRBV3-2) and J is TRBJ1-1; a weak D match, TRBD1 (6 bases). There are 14 residues in the CDR3. CDR1 is LGHDT, CDR2 YNNKEL, per germline (reference sequence). Trimming left V 6 bases short and J 6 bases short, with 17 bases between. The CDR3 protein is CASRPQGLRAEAFF. CDR3 DNA sequence: TGTGCCAGCAGACCCCAGGGGTTACGGGCTGAAGCTTTCTTT.

This chain joins TRBV18 and TRBJ1-1, with D possibly TRBD1 on 6 matching bases. With 2 bases removed from V and 10 bases from J, the gap between germline ends came to 14 bases. The CDR3 extends over 13 amino acids. Per the germline V gene, CDR1 is KGHSH and CDR2 is LQKENI. For the CDR3, the DNA is TGTGCCAGCTCACCAGGGGACATTTTTGTAGCTTTCTTT. The encoded protein is CASSPGDIFVAFF.

The CDR3 loop is CASSSLSGTSGSYNEQFF. The CDR3 nucleotides read TGTGCCAGCTCATCCCTCTCCGGGACTAGCGGCTCCTACAATGAGCAGTTCTTC. The chain joins TRBV18 to TRBJ2-1; the match to TRBD2 covers 11 bases. Germline lookup yields CDR1 KGHSH and CDR2 LQKENI. The CDR3 loop spans 18 amino acids. V lost 5 bases, J lost 0 bases, and 9 bases stayed unmatched.

This chain joins TRBV6-5 and TRBJ1-1; D might be TRBD1 (6 bases). This CDR3 region has 15 residues. In germline, CDR1 is MNHEY, CDR2 SVGAGI. Trimming pared 6 bases from V and 0 bases from J, leaving 14 bases between. The CDR3 DNA reads TGTGCCAGCAGAACTCGGACAGACATGAACACTGAAGCTTTCTTT. The encoded protein is CASRTRTDMNTEAFF.

This chain connects TRBV5-1 to TRBJ1-2; maybe TRBD1 (5 bases). V lost 2 bases and J 6 bases, leaving 14 bases between the germline ends. CDR1 and CDR2 from the germline V gene are SGHRS and YFSETQ. CDR3 length equals 14 residues. CDR3 DNA sequence: TGCGCCAGCAGCTTAAACGGACGGGGGGATGGCTACACCTTC. This encodes CASSLNGRGDGYTF.

The chain carries TRBV30 and TRBJ2-3; D uncertain. V was pared by 0 bases and J by 5 bases, with 9 bases between. From germline, CDR1 is GTSNPN and CDR2 SVGIG (reference sequence). The CDR3 is 13 amino acids. The chain's CDR3 is CAWSVRIGDTQYF. CDR3 coding DNA: TGTGCCTGGAGTGTACGGATCGGAGATACGCAGTATTTT. Filled out from reference TRBV30 and TRBJ2-3, the complete variable domain reads SQTIHQWPATLVQPVGSPLSLECTVEGTSNPNLYWYRQAAGRGLQLLFYSVGIGQISSEVPQNLSASRPQDRQFILSSKKLLLSDSGFYLCAWSVRIGDTQYFGPGTRLTVL.

The J gene is TRBJ2-6, the V gene TRBV15, with D perhaps matching TRBD2 (5 bases). This CDR3 spans 13 amino acids. Germline-derived CDR1 and CDR2 are LNHNV and YYDKDF (reference sequence). The ends were cut back, 8 bases at V and 3 bases at J, with 8 bases in the middle. The CDR3 DNA follows: TGTGCCACCCGCGGGTTTGGGGCCAACGTCCTGACTTTC. Translating it yields CATRGFGANVLTF.

The genes are TRBV3-1 (or the pseudogene TRBV3-2) and TRBJ1-6; D perhaps matches TRBD1 (5 bases). Germline V lookup: CDR1 LGHDT, CDR2 YNNKEL (reference sequence). The CDR3 sequence is 20 residues long. V lost 1 base to trimming and J lost 0 bases, with 19 bases between them. CDR3 loop: CASSQVRGSARSSYNSPLHF. The DNA for the CDR3 is TGTGCCAGCAGCCAAGTTCGGGGGTCGGCGCGGAGCTCCTATAATTCACCCCTCCACTTT.